These 21 T cell receptor beta chains were all obtained from the same sample, sequenced in a study of radiotherapy plus CTLA-4 blockade in lung cancer. Some clones are missing from TCRdb's copy, which holds only in-frame ones; the method was immunoSEQ multiplex PCR. Of about 110,000 clones listed, over 65% are singletons. This material consisted of peripheral blood, taken from a patient treated with radiotherapy plus ipilimumab. These receptors all come from a human donor with non-small cell lung cancer that progressed on radiotherapy plus ipilimumab. Some clones in this sample may be carry-over from other donors' samples.

The chain couples TRBV5-1 to TRBJ1-4, with 7 bases matching TRBD1. The germline V gene has CDR1 SGHRS and CDR2 YFSETQ. Trimming cost V 0 bases and J 7 bases; bases outside gene matches: 6. The CDR3 extends over 15 amino acids. This CDR3 reads CASSLGSGGGEKLFF. In DNA, the CDR3 is TGCGCCAGCAGCTTGGGGTCAGGGGGTGGTGAAAAACTGTTTTTT.

V and J are TRBV28 and TRBJ1-1; 10 bases agree with TRBD1. V shed 2 bases and J 4 bases; nucleotides not matched to a gene: 4. Germline V gene data show CDR1 as MDHEN and CDR2 as SYDVKM. The CDR3 covers 15 residues. The CDR3, as DNA: TGTGCCAGCAGTTTACTCGGGACAGGGGCCACTGAAGCTTTCTTT. Residues: CASSLLGTGATEAFF.

The rearrangement joins TRBV6-6 to TRBJ2-1; D possibly uses TRBD1 or TRBD2 (5 bases each). Germline lookup yields CDR1 MNHNY and CDR2 SVGAGI (reference sequence). The V and J ends lost 4 bases and 9 bases respectively, with 10 bases between them. The length of the CDR3 is 12 residues. The CDR3 bases are TGTGCCAGCAGTTCCTGGGGGAGTGAGCAGTTCTTC. Translating it yields CASSSWGSEQFF.

The genes are TRBV7-3 and TRBJ1-1; TRBD1 aligns across 8 bases. Trimming removed 5 bases from V and 4 bases from J; junction bases left unmatched: 6. This CDR3 spans 14 amino acids. Per the germline V gene, CDR1 is SGHTA and CDR2 is FQGTGA. The CDR3 DNA reads as TGTGCCAGCAGCAGACAGGGGTCCCTCACTGAAGCTTTCTTT. Protein sequence: CASSRQGSLTEAFF.

V and J are TRBV6-5 and TRBJ1-5, with unresolved D. CDR1 is MNHEY, CDR2 SVGAGI, per germline. The CDR3 length is 15 residues. Trimming removed 1 base at V and 2 bases at J, with 9 bases between. The CDR3 loop is CASSYLAGGNQPQHF. Written as DNA, the CDR3 is TGTGCCAGCAGTTACTTAGCCGGGGGCAATCAGCCCCAGCATTTT.

The rearrangement links TRBV7-2 to TRBJ2-7; 9 bases line up with TRBD1. Trimming removed 6 bases from V and 2 bases from J; junction bases left unmatched: 5. The germline V gene has CDR1 SGHTA and CDR2 FQGNSA. The CDR3 is made up of 14 amino acids. The CDR3 DNA is TGTGCCAGCAGTCCCGGGACAGGGCCCTACGAGCAGTACTTC. This translates into CASSPGTGPYEQYF.

This chain joins TRBV4-3 and TRBJ1-5; no definite D call. The CDR3 runs 16 residues. V lost 1 base and J lost 6, with 16 bases in between. Germline loops: CDR1 LGHNA, CDR2 YSLEER. The CDR3 loop reads CASSQGPISVGQPQHF. In nucleotides, the CDR3 is TGCGCCAGCAGCCAAGGCCCTATCTCTGTAGGTCAGCCCCAGCATTTT.

The V and J genes are TRBV7-8 and TRBJ2-1; D possibly corresponds to TRBD1 (5 bases). CDR1 SGHVS and CDR2 FQNEAQ come from the germline V gene. The CDR3 sequence is 15 residues long. Trimming cost V 4 bases and J 15 bases, with 25 bases left between them. CDR3 in DNA: TGTGCCAGCAGCTCGATACCCGACAGCCCAACCCCAGCGTTCTTC. It yields the protein CASSSIPDSPTPAFF.

The chain recombines TRBV5-1 with TRBJ1-3; D unresolved. V dropped 0 bases and J dropped 1 base, with 5 bases sitting between them. Germline V gene data show CDR1 as SGHRS and CDR2 as YFSETQ. The CDR3 covers 14 residues. The CDR3 DNA sequence: TGCGCCAGCAGCTTGGCGGGTTCTGGAAACACCATATATTTT. Translating gives CASSLAGSGNTIYF. Filled out from reference TRBV5-1 and TRBJ1-3, the complete variable domain reads KAGVTQTPRYLIKTRGQQVTLSCSPISGHRSVSWYQQTPGQGLQFLFEYFSETQRNKGNFPGRFSGRQFSNSRSEMNVSTLELGDSALYLCASSLAGSGNTIYFGEGSWLTVV.

This chain joins TRBV2 and TRBJ1-5; 8 bases are a match to TRBD1. V was pared by 6 bases and J by 2 bases, with 6 bases of the junction left unmatched. This CDR3 is built from 15 residues. The germline V gene encodes CDR1 SNHLY and CDR2 FYNNEI. The CDR3 DNA is TGTGCCAGCAGCGCACCGACAGGGGGCAATCAGCCCCAGCATTTT. Protein: CASSAPTGGNQPQHF.

The V and J genes are TRBV4-3 and TRBJ2-2, with D unresolved. This CDR3 has 12 residues. Germline V CDR1 and CDR2: LGHNA, YSLEER. V dropped 8 bases and J dropped 6 bases, with 10 bases sitting between them. The CDR3 DNA follows: TGCGCCAGCCGAATCTTCCCCGGGGAGCTGTTTTTT. This gives the protein CASRIFPGELFF.

This clone was found once. The V call is TRBV4-2, the J call TRBJ1-2; possible D gene TRBD1, 5 bases. Per germline, CDR1 LGHNA and CDR2 YNFKEQ. The CDR3 sequence is 16 residues long. The V and J ends lost 2 bases and 1 base respectively, with 14 bases between them. The CDR3 DNA follows: TGTGCCAGCAGCCAACAAACACAGGTACTTAACTATGGCTACACCTTC. As protein: CASSQQTQVLNYGYTF.

V and J are TRBV5-8 and TRBJ2-7; either TRBD1 or TRBD2 may supply D (5 bases each). Germline CDR1 reads SGHTS; CDR2 reads YDEGEE. V lost 7 bases, J lost 0 bases, and 14 bases lay in between. The CDR3 consists of 14 residues. CDR3 in amino acids: CASVGTASSYEQYF. In nucleotides, the CDR3 is TGTGCCAGCGTCGGGACCGCTAGCTCCTACGAGCAGTACTTC.

The chain is built from TRBV10-3 and TRBJ1-3, with 8 positions matching TRBD1. CDR1 and CDR2 from the germline V gene are ENHRY and SYGVKD. This CDR3 has 17 residues. The junction had 11 bases not matched to a gene; V was cut back by 6 bases and J by 1 base. The CDR3 is CAISLTGEAGSGNTIYF. CDR3 bases: TGTGCCATCAGCCTGACAGGGGAGGCAGGTTCTGGAAACACCATATATTTT.

V usage is TRBV7-3 and J usage is TRBJ1-2; D may be TRBD1 (5 bases). The CDR3 consists of 14 residues. V lost 1 base, J lost 8 bases, and 14 bases lay in between. Per the germline V gene, CDR1 is SGHTA and CDR2 is FQGTGA. The CDR3 is CASSLRLGEWGYTF. The CDR3 region has the DNA TGTGCCAGCAGCTTAAGACTGGGGGAGTGGGGCTACACCTTC.

The chain employs TRBV5-6 and TRBJ2-4; TRBD1 might be the D (6 bases). In germline, CDR1 is SGHDT, CDR2 YYEEEE. The CDR3 length is 16 residues. V lost 0 bases and J 0 bases, leaving 10 bases between the germline ends. The CDR3 DNA follows: TGTGCCAGCAGCTTGGTGCACAGGGTAGCCAAAAACATTCAGTACTTC. Its protein is CASSLVHRVAKNIQYF.

J is TRBJ1-5 and V is TRBV5-1; tentative D call: TRBD1 (5 bases). Trimming took off 4 bases at V and 7 bases at J, with 18 bases between the two ends. Germline V lookup: CDR1 SGHRS, CDR2 YFSETQ. The CDR3 has 15 amino acids. This chain's CDR3 is CASSPGASGDQPQHF. CDR3 nucleotide sequence: TGCGCCAGCAGCCCTGGGGCCTCGGGGGACCAGCCCCAGCATTTT.

The V call is TRBV6-5, the J call TRBJ1-5, with 7 bases matching TRBD1. CDR1 and CDR2 from the germline V gene are MNHEY and SVGAGI. This CDR3 region has 13 residues. V gave up 8 bases and J gave up 7 bases; unmatched junction bases: 8. This chain's CDR3 is CASAGGGGQPQHF. The CDR3 DNA reads TGTGCCAGCGCAGGGGGGGGCGGGCAGCCCCAGCATTTT.

The chain joins TRBV5-8 to TRBJ1-2, with D perhaps matching TRBD1 (5 bases). The CDR3 covers 14 residues. Germline CDR1 SGHTS, CDR2 YDEGEE. V dropped 2 bases and J dropped 5 bases, with 13 bases sitting between them. This CDR3 reads CASSFRRERYGYTF. In DNA, the CDR3 is TGTGCCAGCAGCTTCCGCAGGGAAAGATATGGCTACACCTTC.

V usage is TRBV5-1 and J usage is TRBJ2-6; possibly TRBD1 or TRBD2 for D (5 bases each). Germline V gene sequence: CDR1 SGHRS, CDR2 YFSETQ. The CDR3 spans 17 residues. With 4 bases removed from V and 0 bases from J, the gap between germline ends came to 14 bases. In DNA form, the CDR3 reads TGCGCCAGCAGCAAAATCGGGACCACCTCTGGGGCCAACGTCCTGACTTTC. This encodes CASSKIGTTSGANVLTF.

V gene TRBV7-9 combines with J gene TRBJ1-2; 7 nucleotides line up with TRBD1. J gave up 2 bases and V 5 bases, and 14 bases lay outside the gene matches. Germline V gene sequence: CDR1 SEHNR, CDR2 FQNEAQ (reference sequence). There are 17 residues in the CDR3. The CDR3: CASSARLQGGENYGYTF. Here the CDR3 DNA reads TGTGCCAGCAGCGCCCGCCTCCAGGGGGGGGAGAACTATGGCTACACCTTC.